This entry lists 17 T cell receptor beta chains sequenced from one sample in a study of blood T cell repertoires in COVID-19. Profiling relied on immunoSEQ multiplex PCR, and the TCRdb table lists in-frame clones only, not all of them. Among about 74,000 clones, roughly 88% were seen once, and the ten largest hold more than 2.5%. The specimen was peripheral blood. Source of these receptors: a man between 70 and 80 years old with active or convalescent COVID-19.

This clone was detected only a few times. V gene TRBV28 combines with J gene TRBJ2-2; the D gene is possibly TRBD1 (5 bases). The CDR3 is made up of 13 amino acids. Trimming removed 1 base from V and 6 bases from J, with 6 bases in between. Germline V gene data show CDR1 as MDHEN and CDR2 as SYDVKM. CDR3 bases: TGTGCCAGCAGTTTATTAGGGGCCGGGGAGCTGTTTTTT. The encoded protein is CASSLLGAGELFF. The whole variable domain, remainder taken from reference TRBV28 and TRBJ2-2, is DVKVTQSSRYLVKRTGEKVFLECVQDMDHENMFWYRQDPGLGLRLIYFSYDVKMKEKGDIPEGYSVSREKKERFSLILESASTNQTSMYLCASSLLGAGELFFGEGSRLTVL.

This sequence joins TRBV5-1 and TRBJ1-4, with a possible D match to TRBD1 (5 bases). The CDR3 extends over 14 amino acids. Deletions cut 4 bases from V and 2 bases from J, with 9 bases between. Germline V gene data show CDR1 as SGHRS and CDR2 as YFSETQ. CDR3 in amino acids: CASSPGGTNEKLFF. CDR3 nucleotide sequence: TGCGCCAGCAGCCCGGGGGGGACTAATGAAAAACTGTTTTTT.

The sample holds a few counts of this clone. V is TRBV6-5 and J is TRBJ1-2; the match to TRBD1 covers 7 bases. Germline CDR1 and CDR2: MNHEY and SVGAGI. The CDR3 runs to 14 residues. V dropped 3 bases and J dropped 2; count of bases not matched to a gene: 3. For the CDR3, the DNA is TGTGCCAGCAGTTATGAACAGGGGAACTATGGCTACACCTTC. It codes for CASSYEQGNYGYTF.

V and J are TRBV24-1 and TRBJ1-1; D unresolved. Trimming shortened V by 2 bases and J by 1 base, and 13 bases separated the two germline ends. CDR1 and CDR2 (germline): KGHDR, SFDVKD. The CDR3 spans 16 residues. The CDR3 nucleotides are TGTGCCACCAGTGATTCCCCACACCCCGCGAACACTGAAGCTTTCTTT. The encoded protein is CATSDSPHPANTEAFF.

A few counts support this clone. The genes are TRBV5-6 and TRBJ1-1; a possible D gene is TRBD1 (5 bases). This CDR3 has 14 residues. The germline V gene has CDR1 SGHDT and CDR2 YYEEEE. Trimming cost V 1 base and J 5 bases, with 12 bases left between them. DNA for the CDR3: TGTGCCAGCAGCTTGCCAGGCCGGGGGACTGAAGCTTTCTTT. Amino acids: CASSLPGRGTEAFF. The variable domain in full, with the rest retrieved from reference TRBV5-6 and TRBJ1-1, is DAGVTQSPTHLIKTRGQQVTLRCSPKSGHDTVSWYQQALGQGPQFIFQYYEEEERQRGNFPDRFSGHQFPNYSSELNVNALLLGDSALYLCASSLPGRGTEAFFGQGTRLTVV.

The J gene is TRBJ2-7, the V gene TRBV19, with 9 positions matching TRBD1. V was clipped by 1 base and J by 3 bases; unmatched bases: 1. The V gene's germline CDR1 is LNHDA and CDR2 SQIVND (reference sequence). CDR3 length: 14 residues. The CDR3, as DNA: TGTGCCAGTAGTATAGGACAGGGGGTCTACGAGCAGTACTTC. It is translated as CASSIGQGVYEQYF.

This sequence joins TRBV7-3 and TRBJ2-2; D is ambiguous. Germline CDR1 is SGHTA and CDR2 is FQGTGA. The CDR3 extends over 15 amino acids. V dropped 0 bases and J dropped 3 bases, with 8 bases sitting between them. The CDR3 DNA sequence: TGTGCCAGCAGCTTAACGCCCGACTACACCGGGGAGCTGTTTTTT. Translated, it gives CASSLTPDYTGELFF. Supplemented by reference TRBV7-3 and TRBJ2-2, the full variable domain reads GAGVSQTPSNKVTEKGKYVELRCDPISGHTALYWYRQSLGQGPEFLIYFQGTGAADDSGLPNDRFFAVRPEGSVSTLKIQRTERGDSAVYLCASSLTPDYTGELFFGEGSRLTVL.

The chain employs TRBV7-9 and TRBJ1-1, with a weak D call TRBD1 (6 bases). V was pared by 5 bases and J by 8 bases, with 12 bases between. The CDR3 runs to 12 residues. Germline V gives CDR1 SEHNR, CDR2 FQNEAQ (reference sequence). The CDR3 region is CASSPTGTEAFF. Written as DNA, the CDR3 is TGTGCCAGCAGCCCGACTGGGACAGAAGCTTTCTTT. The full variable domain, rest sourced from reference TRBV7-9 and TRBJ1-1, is DTGVSQNPRHKITKRGQNVTFRCDPISEHNRLYWYRQTLGQGPEFLTYFQNEAQLEKSRLLSDRFSAERPKGSFSTLEIQRTEQGDSAMYLCASSPTGTEAFFGQGTRLTVV.

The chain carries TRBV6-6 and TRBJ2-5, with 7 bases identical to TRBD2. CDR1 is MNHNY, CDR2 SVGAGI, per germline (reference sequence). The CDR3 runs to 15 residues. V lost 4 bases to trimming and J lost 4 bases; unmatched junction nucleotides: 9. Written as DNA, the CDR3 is TGTGCCAGCAGTTCCACGACGGGCGGGGGAGAGACCCAGTACTTC. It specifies CASSSTTGGGETQYF.

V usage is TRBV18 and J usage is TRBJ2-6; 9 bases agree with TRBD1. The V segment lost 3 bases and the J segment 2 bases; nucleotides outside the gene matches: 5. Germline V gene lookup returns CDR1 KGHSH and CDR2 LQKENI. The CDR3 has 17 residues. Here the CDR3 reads CASSPRTGVTGANVLTF. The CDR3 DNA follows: TGTGCCAGCTCACCTCGGACAGGGGTTACTGGGGCCAACGTCCTGACTTTC.

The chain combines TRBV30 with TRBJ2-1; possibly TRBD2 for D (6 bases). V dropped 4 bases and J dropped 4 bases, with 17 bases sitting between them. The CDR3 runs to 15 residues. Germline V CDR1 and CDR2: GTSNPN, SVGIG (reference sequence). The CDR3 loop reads CAWTGVSGFYNEQFF. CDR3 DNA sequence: TGTGCCTGGACGGGGGTTAGCGGTTTTTACAATGAGCAGTTCTTC. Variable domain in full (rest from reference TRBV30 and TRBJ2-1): SQTIHQWPATLVQPVGSPLSLECTVEGTSNPNLYWYRQAAGRGLQLLFYSVGIGQISSEVPQNLSASRPQDRQFILSSKKLLLSDSGFYLCAWTGVSGFYNEQFFGPGTRLTVL.

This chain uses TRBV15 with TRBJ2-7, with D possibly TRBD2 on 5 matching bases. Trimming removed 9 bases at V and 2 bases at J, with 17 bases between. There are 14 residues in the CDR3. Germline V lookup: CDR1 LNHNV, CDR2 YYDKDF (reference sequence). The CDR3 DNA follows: TGTGCCACTTCCCCCCGGAGCGGTGCCTACGAGCAGTACTTC. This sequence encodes CATSPRSGAYEQYF.

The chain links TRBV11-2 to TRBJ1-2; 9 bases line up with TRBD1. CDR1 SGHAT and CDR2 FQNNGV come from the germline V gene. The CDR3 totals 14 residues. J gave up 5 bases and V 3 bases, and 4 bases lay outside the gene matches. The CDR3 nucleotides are TGTGCCAGCAGCTTCGCACAGGGGGCATATGGCTACACCTTC. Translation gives CASSFAQGAYGYTF. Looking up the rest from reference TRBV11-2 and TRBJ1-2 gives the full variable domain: EAGVAQSPRYKIIEKRQSVAFWCNPISGHATLYWYQQILGQGPKLLIQFQNNGVVDDSQLPKDRFSAERLKGVDSTLKIQPAKLEDSAVYLCASSFAQGAYGYTFGSGTRLTVV.

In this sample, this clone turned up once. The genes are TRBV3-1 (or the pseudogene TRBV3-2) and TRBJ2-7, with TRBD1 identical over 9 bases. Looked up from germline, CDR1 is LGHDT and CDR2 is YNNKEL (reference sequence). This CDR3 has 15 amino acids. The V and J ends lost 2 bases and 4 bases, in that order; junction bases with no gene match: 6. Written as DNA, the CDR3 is TGTGCCAGCAGCCAACTACAGGGGGCTGGGTACGAGCAGTACTTC. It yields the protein CASSQLQGAGYEQYF.

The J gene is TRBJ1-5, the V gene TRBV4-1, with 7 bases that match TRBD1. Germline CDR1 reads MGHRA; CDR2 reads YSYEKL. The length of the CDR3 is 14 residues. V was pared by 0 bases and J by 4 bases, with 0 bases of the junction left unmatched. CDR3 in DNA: TGCGCCAGCAGCCAAGACAGGGGGAATCAGCCCCAGCATTTT. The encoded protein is CASSQDRGNQPQHF.

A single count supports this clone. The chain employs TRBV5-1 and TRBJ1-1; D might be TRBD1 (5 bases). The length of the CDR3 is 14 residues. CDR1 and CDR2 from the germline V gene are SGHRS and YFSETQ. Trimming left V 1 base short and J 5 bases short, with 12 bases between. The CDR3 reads CASSLRMGGTEAFF. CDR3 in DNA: TGCGCCAGCAGCTTGAGAATGGGGGGGACTGAAGCTTTCTTT.

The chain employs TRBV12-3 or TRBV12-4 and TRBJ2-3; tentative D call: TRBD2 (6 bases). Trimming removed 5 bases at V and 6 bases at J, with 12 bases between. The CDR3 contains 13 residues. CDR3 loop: CASSLGLPDTQYF. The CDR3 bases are TGTGCCAGCAGTCTGGGACTCCCGGATACGCAGTATTTT.